This is a list of T cell receptor beta chains from one sample in a study of beta chain features in type 1 diabetes. TCRdb's table, derived via immunoSEQ multiplex PCR, lists solely in-frame clones and lacks some. The table shows approximately 160,000 clones, with about 8.1% occurring only once. Sequencing was performed on central memory CD4+ T cells from blood. These receptors came from a young man in good health. Each CDR3 is given with its conserved first and last residue. Fields, in order: CDR3 length, D gene, J gene, clone size, V gene, CDR3 protein, CDR3 DNA. A D gene is named only where the DNA matches it firmly. Expanded clones are given a class, and other clones once, few, many or no size at all.

length: 17
D: TRBD1
J: TRBJ2-7
size: -
V: TRBV28
CDR3: CASSYVIGTGGLYEQYF
DNA: TGTGCCAGCAGTTACGTAATAGGGACAGGGGGACTATACGAGCAGTACTTC

length: 20
D: TRBD2
J: TRBJ2-2
size: -
V: TRBV11-3
CDR3: CASSPPRGLAGSANTGELFF
DNA: TGTGCCAGCAGCCCTCCCAGGGGACTAGCGGGTTCCGCGAACACCGGGGAGCTGTTTTTT

length: 12
D: -
J: TRBJ2-7
size: many
V: TRBV29-1
CDR3: CSVQGQSYEQYF
DNA: TGCAGCGTTCAGGGGCAGTCCTACGAGCAGTACTTC

length: 15
D: -
J: TRBJ2-7
size: many
V: TRBV5-4
CDR3: CASSSDRDRYYEQYF
DNA: TGTGCCAGCAGCTCGGATCGTGACAGGTACTACGAGCAGTACTTC

length: 16
D: -
J: TRBJ2-2
size: many
V: TRBV4-3
CDR3: CASSQRTGPHTGELFF
DNA: TGCGCCAGCAGCCAACGCACTGGGCCCCATACCGGGGAGCTGTTTTTT

length: 15
D: -
J: TRBJ2-7
size: few
V: TRBV30
CDR3: CAWRIPGRGAGEQYF
DNA: TGTGCCTGGAGGATACCCGGCAGGGGGGCCGGGGAGCAGTACTTC

length: 14
D: -
J: TRBJ1-1
size: -
V: TRBV6-5
CDR3: CASTRDNLNTEAFF
DNA: TGTGCCAGCACCCGGGACAACCTGAACACTGAAGCTTTCTTT

length: 15
D: TRBD1
J: TRBJ2-1
size: -
V: TRBV18
CDR3: CASSQQGSRYNEQFF
DNA: TGTGCCAGCTCACAACAGGGGTCTCGATACAATGAGCAGTTCTTC

length: 16
D: TRBD2
J: TRBJ2-5
size: -
V: TRBV2
CDR3: CASSEFMASAGETQYF
DNA: TGTGCCAGCAGTGAATTTATGGCGTCAGCGGGGGAGACCCAGTACTTC

length: 13
D: -
J: TRBJ1-2
size: -
V: TRBV7-9
CDR3: CASSLDPGRGYTF
DNA: TGTGCCAGCAGCTTAGACCCCGGGAGGGGCTACACCTTC

length: 15
D: TRBD1
J: TRBJ2-7
size: few
V: TRBV7-2
CDR3: CASSQRDSYSYEQYF
DNA: TGTGCCAGCAGCCAACGGGACAGTTACTCCTACGAGCAGTACTTC

length: 11
D: -
J: TRBJ2-1
size: few
V: TRBV9
CDR3: CASSVLHEQFF
DNA: TGTGCCAGCAGCGTACTCCATGAGCAGTTCTTC

length: 16
D: TRBD1
J: TRBJ2-3
size: few
V: TRBV9
CDR3: CASSEMTGLRTDTQYF
DNA: TGTGCCAGCAGCGAAATGACAGGGCTTCGGACAGATACGCAGTATTTT

length: 14
D: -
J: TRBJ2-7
size: few
V: TRBV4-3
CDR3: CASSHRGKSDEQYF
DNA: TGCGCCAGCAGCCACAGGGGAAAAAGCGACGAGCAGTACTTC

length: 13
D: TRBD1
J: TRBJ2-7
size: -
V: TRBV5-1
CDR3: CASRGQIEYEQYF
DNA: TGCGCCAGCAGGGGACAGATAGAATACGAGCAGTACTTC

length: 18
D: TRBD1
J: TRBJ2-5
size: few
V: TRBV7-4
CDR3: CASSLVPFPGQGFETQYF
DNA: TGTGCCAGCAGCTTAGTCCCTTTCCCGGGACAGGGTTTTGAGACCCAGTACTTC

length: 16
D: -
J: TRBJ2-3
size: -
V: TRBV5-4
CDR3: CASSFRQVSSTDTQYF
DNA: TGTGCCAGCAGCTTTCGACAGGTCTCTAGCACAGATACGCAGTATTTT

length: 18
D: TRBD1
J: TRBJ1-4
size: -
V: TRBV4-2
CDR3: CASSPDYSPGGAGEKLFF
DNA: TGTGCCAGCAGCCCCGATTATTCCCCAGGGGGCGCAGGTGAAAAACTGTTTTTT

length: 11
D: -
J: TRBJ2-7
size: few
V: TRBV19
CDR3: CAVGGDYEQYF
DNA: TGTGCCGTAGGCGGGGACTACGAGCAGTACTTC

length: 15
D: TRBD1
J: TRBJ1-4
size: few
V: TRBV30
CDR3: CAWSKPGTGMAKLFF
DNA: TGTGCCTGGAGTAAACCCGGGACAGGGATGGCAAAACTGTTTTTT

length: 12
D: -
J: TRBJ1-2
size: few
V: TRBV30
CDR3: CAWSVTVYGYTF
DNA: TGTGCCTGGAGTGTTACAGTCTATGGCTACACCTTC

length: 13
D: -
J: TRBJ1-1
size: -
V: TRBV5-1
CDR3: CASSLAGDTEAFF
DNA: TGCGCCAGCAGCTTGGCGGGGGACACTGAAGCTTTCTTT

length: 14
D: TRBD1
J: TRBJ2-5
size: -
V: TRBV7-6
CDR3: CASSFHRGSETQYF
DNA: TGTGCCAGCAGTTTCCACAGGGGTTCAGAGACCCAGTACTTC

length: 14
D: -
J: TRBJ1-2
size: -
V: TRBV5-4
CDR3: CASSLQGSDYGYTF
DNA: TGTGCCAGCAGCTTGCAGGGCTCGGACTATGGCTACACCTTC

length: 14
D: -
J: TRBJ1-2
size: -
V: TRBV19
CDR3: CASSIRQGLNGYTF
DNA: TGTGCCAGTAGTATTCGGCAGGGGCTGAATGGCTACACCTTC

length: 12
D: -
J: TRBJ1-3
size: few
V: TRBV29-1
CDR3: CSVSDGRNTIYF
DNA: TGCAGCGTTAGCGACGGTAGAAACACCATATATTTT

length: 14
D: -
J: TRBJ1-6
size: few
V: TRBV27
CDR3: CASSFRIEDSPLHF
DNA: TGTGCCAGCAGTTTTCGGATTGAGGATTCACCCCTCCACTTT

length: 15
D: TRBD2
J: TRBJ2-7
size: few
V: TRBV5-1
CDR3: CASSPSTSVSYEQYF
DNA: TGCGCCAGCAGCCCGTCGACTAGCGTTTCCTACGAGCAGTACTTC

length: 13
D: -
J: TRBJ1-1
size: few
V: TRBV6-6
CDR3: CASSRTGGTEAFF
DNA: TGTGCCAGCAGTCGAACCGGGGGGACTGAAGCTTTCTTT

length: 15
D: TRBD2
J: TRBJ2-5
size: few
V: TRBV2
CDR3: CASNNLAGVTETQYF
DNA: TGTGCCAGCAATAACCTAGCGGGAGTCACGGAGACCCAGTACTTC

length: 12
D: -
J: TRBJ1-5
size: many
V: TRBV29-1
CDR3: CSVMQGNQPQHF
DNA: TGCAGCGTTATGCAGGGTAATCAGCCCCAGCATTTT

length: 15
D: -
J: TRBJ2-3
size: many
V: TRBV7-9
CDR3: CASSFDLGVTDTQYF
DNA: TGTGCCAGCAGCTTTGACTTAGGGGTCACAGATACGCAGTATTTT

length: 15
D: -
J: TRBJ2-1
size: -
V: TRBV5-1
CDR3: CASSLAGVPYNEQFF
DNA: TGCGCCAGCAGCTTGGCGGGAGTCCCGTACAATGAGCAGTTCTTC

length: 13
D: -
J: TRBJ2-5
size: many
V: TRBV6-6
CDR3: CASSYTAGETQYF
DNA: TGTGCCAGCAGTTACACGGCAGGAGAGACCCAGTACTTC

length: 11
D: -
J: TRBJ1-3
size: few
V: TRBV30
CDR3: CAWSTGNTIYF
DNA: TGTGCCTGGAGTACCGGGAACACCATATATTTT

length: 14
D: -
J: TRBJ2-1
size: -
V: TRBV7-3
CDR3: CASSGGGPRNEQFF
DNA: TGTGCCAGCAGCGGGGGGGGGCCGAGGAATGAGCAGTTCTTC

length: 13
D: TRBD2
J: TRBJ2-1
size: -
V: TRBV5-6
CDR3: CASSGPLGGEQFF
DNA: TGTGCCAGCAGCGGCCCCCTCGGGGGGGAGCAGTTCTTC

length: 13
D: -
J: TRBJ2-7
size: -
V: TRBV6-4
CDR3: CASSDLPGYEQYF
DNA: TGTGCCAGCAGTGACTTACCGGGTTACGAGCAGTACTTC

length: 13
D: -
J: TRBJ1-5
size: few
V: TRBV6-5
CDR3: CASSIVQDQPQHF
DNA: TGTGCCAGCAGTATCGTACAGGACCAGCCCCAGCATTTT

length: 14
D: -
J: TRBJ2-1
size: -
V: TRBV7-9
CDR3: CASSLASEYNEQFF
DNA: TGTGCCAGCAGCTTAGCTAGCGAGTACAATGAGCAGTTCTTC

length: 16
D: TRBD1
J: TRBJ2-7
size: few
V: TRBV4-3
CDR3: CASSDYRGRSIYEQYF
DNA: TGCGCCAGCAGCGATTACAGGGGGCGGTCTATCTACGAGCAGTACTTC

length: 19
D: TRBD2
J: TRBJ2-6
size: -
V: TRBV2
CDR3: CASSELGEREGRWANVLTF
DNA: TGTGCCAGCAGTGAATTGGGTGAGCGGGAGGGCCGATGGGCCAACGTCCTGACTTTC

length: 13
D: TRBD1
J: TRBJ1-1
size: few
V: TRBV19
CDR3: CASSQGAGTEAFF
DNA: TGTGCCAGTAGTCAGGGGGCAGGAACTGAAGCTTTCTTT

length: 11
D: TRBD1
J: TRBJ2-1
size: few
V: TRBV30
CDR3: CAWNRGNEQFF
DNA: TGTGCCTGGAACAGGGGGAATGAGCAGTTCTTC

length: 14
D: TRBD2
J: TRBJ2-3
size: -
V: TRBV29-1
CDR3: CSVAAGGETDTQYF
DNA: TGCAGCGTTGCGGCGGGAGGCGAGACAGATACGCAGTATTTT

length: 18
D: -
J: TRBJ2-7
size: few
V: TRBV18
CDR3: CASSPPPGAIQFAYEQYF
DNA: TGTGCCAGCTCACCACCTCCAGGGGCGATCCAATTTGCCTACGAGCAGTACTTC

length: 16
D: -
J: TRBJ1-1
size: -
V: TRBV7-2
CDR3: CASSLGPQGPGTEAFF
DNA: TGTGCCAGCAGCTTAGGCCCACAGGGCCCGGGCACTGAAGCTTTCTTT

length: 14
D: -
J: TRBJ2-5
size: -
V: TRBV9
CDR3: CASSGRGGVETQYF
DNA: TGTGCCAGCAGCGGGCGAGGGGGTGTGGAGACCCAGTACTTC

length: 14
D: -
J: TRBJ1-1
size: -
V: TRBV19
CDR3: CASSIAWDIAEAFF
DNA: TGTGCCAGTAGTATAGCATGGGACATTGCTGAAGCTTTCTTT

length: 13
D: -
J: TRBJ1-2
size: -
V: TRBV28
CDR3: CASTTDGWWGYTF
DNA: TGTGCCAGCACCACCGACGGGTGGTGGGGCTACACCTTC

length: 14
D: -
J: TRBJ2-1
size: -
V: TRBV2
CDR3: CATTRRGRSDEQFF
DNA: TGTGCCACCACCAGACGGGGTCGTTCGGATGAGCAGTTCTTC

length: 21
D: TRBD2
J: TRBJ2-7
size: few
V: TRBV28
CDR3: CASSLRLSVLSPTSSAYEQYF
DNA: TGTGCCAGCAGTTTAAGGCTATCAGTGCTGAGCCCGACTAGCTCGGCCTACGAGCAGTACTTC

length: 14
D: -
J: TRBJ1-2
size: -
V: TRBV7-2
CDR3: CASSSGSPNYGYTF
DNA: TGTGCCAGCAGCTCCGGGTCCCCTAACTATGGCTACACCTTC

length: 13
D: -
J: TRBJ2-3
size: few
V: TRBV9
CDR3: CASSVGFGDTQYF
DNA: TGTGCCAGCAGCGTAGGCTTCGGAGATACGCAGTATTTT

length: 15
D: TRBD1
J: TRBJ2-7
size: few
V: TRBV7-6
CDR3: CASSLAGQASYEQYF
DNA: TGTGCCAGCAGCTTAGCCGGACAGGCCAGCTACGAGCAGTACTTC

length: 12
D: -
J: TRBJ2-4
size: many
V: TRBV30
CDR3: CAWSPPGDIQYF
DNA: TGTGCCTGGAGCCCCCCAGGGGACATTCAGTACTTC

length: 11
D: -
J: TRBJ2-7
size: few
V: TRBV11-2
CDR3: CASSPSYEQYF
DNA: TGTGCCAGCAGCCCCAGTTACGAGCAGTACTTC